The 25 T cell receptor beta chains presented below share a single source sample, sequenced in a study of tumor-infiltrating lymphocytes in localized non-small cell lung cancer. Assay: immunoSEQ multiplex PCR; the TCRdb copy retains only in-frame clones and omits some. The sample lists roughly 9,100 clones; 81% were seen once. Sequencing was done on a sample of uninvolved lung tissue not adjacent to the tumor. The receptors were sampled from a human donor with non-small cell lung cancer.

This clone has more than one count but fewer than ten. The rearrangement joins TRBV6-5 to TRBJ2-1; 9 bases fit TRBD2. Germline loops: CDR1 MNHEY, CDR2 SVGAGI. The CDR3 is 12 residues long. The ends lost 6 bases at V and 8 bases at J; junction bases unmatched: 2. CDR3 protein: CASSGTSYEQFF. In DNA form, the CDR3 reads TGTGCCAGCAGCGGGACTAGCTATGAGCAGTTCTTC.

In its sample, this clone was seen a few times. V gene TRBV4-3 combines with J gene TRBJ2-7; D may be TRBD1 (5 bases). The V gene's germline CDR1 is LGHNA and CDR2 YSLEER. This CDR3 is 18 amino acids long. V dropped 0 bases and J dropped 0 bases, with 18 bases sitting between them. The CDR3 DNA follows: TGCGCCAGCAGCCAAGATAGGGGTTCTCCTTGGACCTCCTACGAGCAGTACTTC. Its translation is CASSQDRGSPWTSYEQYF.

This clone has a handful of counts. The CDR3 DNA is TGTGCCAGCTCTCTGGACGGAAGCTATGGCTACACCTTC. This sequence encodes CASSLDGSYGYTF. The rearrangement links TRBV18 to TRBJ1-2; D is unclear. The CDR3 loop spans 13 amino acids. Germline lookup yields CDR1 KGHSH and CDR2 LQKENI. Trimming removed 6 bases at V and 4 bases at J, with 12 bases between.

CDR3: CASSLGPINTEAFF. The DNA of the CDR3 is TGCGCCAGCAGCTTAGGGCCGATTAACACTGAAGCTTTCTTT. The chain has TRBV5-1 and TRBJ1-1; no definite D call. Germline V CDR1 and CDR2: SGHRS, YFSETQ. This CDR3 is built from 14 residues. V was cut by 2 bases and J by 2 bases, with 10 bases left in between.

The chain is built from TRBV5-1 and TRBJ1-3; D is perhaps TRBD1 (6 bases). V was shortened by 5 bases and J by 0 bases, with 15 bases between the two germline ends. There are 16 residues in the CDR3. Germline lookup yields CDR1 SGHRS and CDR2 YFSETQ. CDR3 DNA sequence: TGCGCCAGCAGACTTTATACAGGGAGCTCTGGAAACACCATATATTTT. It is translated as CASRLYTGSSGNTIYF. The whole variable domain, filled in from reference TRBV5-1 and TRBJ1-3, reads KAGVTQTPRYLIKTRGQQVTLSCSPISGHRSVSWYQQTPGQGLQFLFEYFSETQRNKGNFPGRFSGRQFSNSRSEMNVSTLELGDSALYLCASRLYTGSSGNTIYFGEGSWLTVV.

This chain connects TRBV5-4 to TRBJ1-1, with D possibly TRBD1 on 6 matching bases. Germline V gene data show CDR1 as SGHNT and CDR2 as YYREEE (reference sequence). The CDR3 loop spans 14 amino acids. V was trimmed by 4 bases and J by 4 bases, leaving 14 bases between them. The CDR3 nucleotides read TGTGCCAGCAGCCGACCGGGGGGGCCCACTGAAGCTTTCTTT. It encodes CASSRPGGPTEAFF. Looking up the rest from reference TRBV5-4 and TRBJ1-1 gives the full variable domain: ETGVTQSPTHLIKTRGQQVTLRCSSQSGHNTVSWYQQALGQGPQFIFQYYREEENGRGNFPPRFSGLQFPNYSSELNVNALELDDSALYLCASSRPGGPTEAFFGQGTRLTVV.

This chain joins TRBV6-5 and TRBJ1-5; D unresolved. Trimming took off 3 bases at V and 9 bases at J, with 12 bases between the two ends. Germline CDR1 MNHEY, CDR2 SVGAGI. The CDR3 covers 13 residues. CDR3 sequence reads: CASSYDSSAPQHF. CDR3 nucleotide sequence: TGTGCCAGCAGTTATGACTCTAGCGCGCCCCAGCATTTT.

The V gene is TRBV28, the J gene TRBJ2-5; 9 bases are shared with TRBD1. The DNA end is more similar to TRBJ2-7, so the J call may be wrong. The CDR3 contains 16 residues. Per the germline V gene, CDR1 is MDHEN and CDR2 is SYDVKM. The CDR3, as DNA: TGTGCCAGCAGAGCGAGGGGACAGGGTCTCTCCTACGAGCAGTACTTC. It translates to CASRARGQGLSYEQYF.

For the CDR3, the DNA is TGTGCCAGCAGTGAGAGGGAAGGGCCCTACGAGCAGTACTTC. As protein: CASSEREGPYEQYF. The chain is built from TRBV25-1 and TRBJ2-7, with a tentative D call TRBD2 (5 bases). Trimming shortened V by 3 bases and J by 2 bases, and 11 bases separated the two germline ends. Germline CDR1 reads MGHDK; CDR2 reads SYGVNS. The CDR3 covers 14 residues.

The chain couples TRBV11-2 to TRBJ2-1; the D is unclear. Germline V gives CDR1 SGHAT, CDR2 FQNNGV. The CDR3 is made up of 12 amino acids. V was shortened by 5 bases and J by 5 bases, with 7 bases between the two germline ends. In DNA form, the CDR3 reads TGTGCCAGCAGCCTGTCTGACAATGAGCAGTTCTTC. This sequence encodes CASSLSDNEQFF.

CDR3 in DNA: TGTGCCAGCAACCCGCCCTACACAGATACGCAGTATTTT. Amino acid sequence: CASNPPYTDTQYF. This chain joins TRBV2 and TRBJ2-3; D is undetermined. The germline V and J ends were trimmed by 7 bases and 2 bases, with 10 bases remaining between them. Germline assignment: CDR1 SNHLY and CDR2 FYNNEI. This CDR3 is 13 amino acids long.

J is TRBJ1-2 and V is TRBV6-4; 8 bases are shared with TRBD1. Trimming at V came to 7 bases and at J to 13 bases, leaving 17 bases not matched to a gene. Germline CDR1 and CDR2: MRHNA and SNTAGT. The CDR3 consists of 14 residues. The CDR3: CASTPNPGQAYPTF. CDR3 DNA sequence: TGTGCCAGCACCCCAAACCCGGGACAGGCTTATCCCACCTTC.

The J gene is TRBJ1-1, the V gene TRBV18, with D uncertain. Germline assignment: CDR1 KGHSH and CDR2 LQKENI. The CDR3 has 13 amino acids. V gave up 2 bases and J gave up 1 base, with 5 bases separating them. The CDR3 DNA follows: TGTGCCAGCTCACCATATGGGAACACTGAAGCTTTCTTT. This gives the protein CASSPYGNTEAFF.

V gene TRBV2 combines with J gene TRBJ1-4, with no clear D. Looked up from germline, CDR1 is SNHLY and CDR2 is FYNNEI. The CDR3 consists of 12 residues. The V end lost 5 bases, the J end lost 11 bases, and 12 bases lay between the germline ends. The CDR3, as DNA: TGTGCCAGCAGTAATGCGGGGTTTAAACTGTTTTTT. Protein product: CASSNAGFKLFF.

The sample holds a few counts of this clone. The chain is built from TRBV5-1 and TRBJ2-1; 10 nucleotides line up with TRBD2. The CDR3 covers 16 residues. V lost 4 bases to trimming and J lost 4 bases; unmatched junction nucleotides: 8. Germline CDR1 reads SGHRS; CDR2 reads YFSETQ. The DNA of the CDR3 is TGCGCCAGCAGCCCCCTGACTAGCGGGTCGTACAATGAGCAGTTCTTC. Its translation: CASSPLTSGSYNEQFF.

The chain couples TRBV28 to TRBJ2-2, with 9 bases fitting TRBD2. V shed 5 bases and J 6 bases; nucleotides not matched to a gene: 7. CDR1 MDHEN and CDR2 SYDVKM come from the germline V gene. The CDR3 sequence is 15 residues long. The CDR3 region is CASSIAGGAAGELFF. The CDR3 DNA follows: TGTGCCAGCAGTATTGCGGGAGGGGCAGCCGGGGAGCTGTTTTTT.

The V and J genes are TRBV28 and TRBJ1-2, with D possibly TRBD1 on 5 matching bases. V was pared by 5 bases and J by 2 bases, with 6 bases between. The CDR3 is 12 residues long. The germline gives CDR1 MDHEN, CDR2 SYDVKM. CDR3 coding DNA: TGTGCCAGCAGTCCAGGGAACTATGGCTACACCTTC. As protein: CASSPGNYGYTF.

The genes are TRBV5-1 and TRBJ2-5, with 9 bases fitting TRBD2. The CDR3 spans 16 residues. CDR1 SGHRS and CDR2 YFSETQ come from the germline V gene. Unmatched junction bases numbered 4, after V lost 0 bases and J lost 1 base. CDR3 coding DNA: TGCGCCAGCAGCTTGGATGGTAGCGGGAGCCAAGAGACCCAGTACTTC. This sequence encodes CASSLDGSGSQETQYF.

The chain couples TRBV4-2 to TRBJ2-3; TRBD2 matches at 7 bases. The germline CDR1 and CDR2 sequences are LGHNA and YNFKEQ. This CDR3 region has 15 residues. V was pared by 1 base and J by 6 bases, with 7 bases of the junction left unmatched. Here the CDR3 DNA reads TGTGCCAGCAGCCAAGGTCAGGCGGGAGTCGATACGCAGTATTTT. Translating gives CASSQGQAGVDTQYF.

V gene TRBV29-1 combines with J gene TRBJ2-7; a weak D match, TRBD2 (5 bases). V lost 0 bases and J 0 bases, leaving 6 bases between the germline ends. This CDR3 is 13 amino acids long. From germline, CDR1 is SQVTM and CDR2 ANQGSEA. The CDR3 region has the DNA TGCAGCGTTGAAGAAGGAGGCTCCTACGAGCAGTACTTC. This sequence encodes CSVEEGGSYEQYF.

The sample holds a few counts of this clone. This rearrangement joins TRBV11-1 to TRBJ2-3; TRBD2 is a possible D gene (5 bases). The V gene's germline CDR1 is SGHAT and CDR2 FQDESV (reference sequence). Trimming stripped 3 bases from V and 3 bases from J, with 25 bases between. This CDR3 spans 19 amino acids. This CDR3 reads CASSFSGFRSDRRTDTQYF. CDR3 nucleotide sequence: TGTGCCAGCAGCTTCTCGGGCTTCCGGAGCGACCGGAGGACAGATACGCAGTATTTT.

The J gene is TRBJ1-1, the V gene TRBV7-3, with 7 positions matching TRBD1. This CDR3 comprises 12 residues. The V gene end was trimmed by 7 bases and the J gene end by 2 bases; junction bases not matched to a gene: 1. The germline V gene encodes CDR1 SGHTA and CDR2 FQGTGA. CDR3: CASKGANTEAFF. The CDR3 coding sequence is TGTGCCAGCAAGGGGGCCAACACTGAAGCTTTCTTT.

The V call is TRBV30, the J call TRBJ1-1; possibly TRBD1 for D (6 bases). Germline V lookup: CDR1 GTSNPN, CDR2 SVGIG (reference sequence). V shed 3 bases and J shed 0 bases, with 8 bases lying between them. This CDR3 spans 13 amino acids. In nucleotides, the CDR3 is TGTGCCTGGAGCAGGGGCGTGAACACTGAAGCTTTCTTT. Its protein is CAWSRGVNTEAFF.

The chain links TRBV28 to TRBJ1-5; TRBD1 matches 8 bases. Germline values: CDR1 MDHEN, CDR2 SYDVKM. This CDR3 has 15 residues. After removal of 9 bases from V and 6 bases from J, the junction contained 13 bases not matched to a gene. CDR3 sequence: CASNRGWGGGQPQHF. The CDR3 nucleotides read TGTGCCAGTAACAGGGGGTGGGGAGGGGGTCAGCCCCAGCATTTT.

This chain uses TRBV9 with TRBJ2-2, with no clear D. CDR1 is SGDLS, CDR2 YYNGEE, per germline. This CDR3 spans 14 amino acids. The V end was cut by 1 base, the J end by 0 bases, with 4 bases between. The chain's CDR3 is CASSVMTNTGELFF. The CDR3 bases are TGTGCCAGCAGCGTAATGACGAACACCGGGGAGCTGTTTTTT.